A selection of T cell receptor beta chains follows, all from one sample in a study of OX40 agonist ivuxolimab in advanced cancers. Produced via immunoSEQ multiplex PCR; TCRdb's table is partial and in-frame only. The sample shows about 60,000 clones, 85% to 90% of them seen only once. The sample consisted of CD4+ or CD8+ T cells sorted from blood, taken in a trial of the OX40 agonist ivuxolimab. These receptors all stem from an adult with an advanced solid tumor such as melanoma, head and neck, liver or kidney cancer. Each CDR3 is given with its conserved first and last residue. D genes are given only for firm matches. Rows may omit the clone size; those that give it use once, few, many or a size class.

J gene,clone size,D gene,V gene,CDR3 DNA,CDR3 protein
TRBJ2-3,once,NA,TRBV4-2,TGTGCCAGCAGCCAAGATGGGGGTAGCACAGATACGCAGTATTTT,CASSQDGGSTDTQYF
TRBJ1-6,NA,NA,TRBV7-2,TGTGCCAGCAGCTTAGCGAGGGTATCCTATAATTCACCCCTCCACTTT,CASSLARVSYNSPLHF
TRBJ1-4,NA,NA,TRBV19,TGTGCCAGTAGTATTAGAGCGGCTAATGAAAAACTGTTTTTT,CASSIRAANEKLFF
TRBJ1-2,NA,NA,TRBV11-3,TGTGCCAGCAGCTTAGCCGGGGCAGGGGAGCACTATGGCTACACCTTC,CASSLAGAGEHYGYTF
TRBJ1-3,NA,NA,TRBV5-1,TGCGCCAGCAGCTTGGCTGGGGCCTACGGAAACACCATATATTTT,CASSLAGAYGNTIYF
TRBJ1-5,NA,NA,TRBV7-8,TGTGCCAGCAGCCTAAAGGGAGCGGACACAGAAAGCAATCAGCCCCAGCATTTT,CASSLKGADTESNQPQHF
TRBJ2-5,NA,TRBD1,TRBV7-8,TGTGCCAGCAGCGAATGGACGACAGGGACAGAGACCCAGTACTTC,CASSEWTTGTETQYF
TRBJ2-7,NA,NA,TRBV6-1,TGTGCCAGCAGGCTGAGGGAGAAGGCTTCATACGAGCAGTACTTC,CASRLREKASYEQYF
TRBJ1-2,NA,TRBD1,TRBV12-5,TGTGCTAGTGGTTTGAGACAGGGGGTGAGCTACACCTTC,CASGLRQGVSYTF
TRBJ2-2,NA,TRBD2,TRBV4-1,TGCGCCAGCCTCAAGAGCGGGGGGGCGAACACCGGGGAGCTGTTTTTT,CASLKSGGANTGELFF
TRBJ2-7,NA,NA,TRBV14,TGTGCCAGCAGCCCGATATCGGGACTCTACGAGCAGTACTTC,CASSPISGLYEQYF
TRBJ1-2,NA,TRBD1,TRBV28,TGTGCCAGCAGCCTTCTACAGGGGAACAACTATGGCTACACCTTC,CASSLLQGNNYGYTF
TRBJ1-2,few,NA,TRBV30,TGTGCCTGGAGAAAGGGGGGCTACACCTTC,CAWRKGGYTF
TRBJ1-4,NA,TRBD1,TRBV6-5,TGTGCCAGCAGGTCCATTACAGGGGCGCTGGAAAAACTGTTTTTT,CASRSITGALEKLFF
TRBJ2-1,NA,TRBD2,TRBV10-2,TGCGCCAGCAGTGACTGGGGGGGGGACAATGAGCAGTTCTTC,CASSDWGGDNEQFF
TRBJ1-2,once,NA,TRBV21-1,TGTGCCAGCAGTCCAAACAGGGGTGATGGCTACACCTTC,CASSPNRGDGYTF
TRBJ2-3,NA,TRBD1,TRBV9,TGTGCCAGCAGCAGCCGGGACAGGGTAGCAGATACGCAGTATTTT,CASSSRDRVADTQYF
TRBJ1-2,NA,TRBD1,TRBV5-5,TGTGCCAGCAGCGAGCAACAGGGGGCGGGAGGCTACACCTTC,CASSEQQGAGGYTF
TRBJ2-7,once,TRBD1,TRBV19,TGTGCCAGTAGTATTGTGAGACAGGGTCGCTACGAGCAGTACTTC,CASSIVRQGRYEQYF
TRBJ1-4,NA,NA,TRBV30,TGTGCCTGGAATCTCCAACGTGAAAAACTGTTTTTT,CAWNLQREKLFF
TRBJ1-1,NA,NA,TRBV28,TGTGCCAGCAGTCCACCGACAGCCGCAGAAGCTTTCTTT,CASSPPTAAEAFF
TRBJ2-7,NA,NA,TRBV2,TGTGCCAGCAGTGATTACAGAAGGGAGGTTAAGTACTTC,CASSDYRREVKYF
TRBJ1-1,NA,NA,TRBV7-2,TGTGCCAGCAGCCTCATGCTGGGTAACACTGAAGCTTTCTTT,CASSLMLGNTEAFF
TRBJ1-5,NA,NA,TRBV7-2,TGTGCCAGCAGCGCTCCGGGCCTATATCAGCCCCAGCATTTT,CASSAPGLYQPQHF
TRBJ2-4,NA,TRBD1,TRBV7-2,TGTGCCAGCAGCCTCCGATCCGGGACAGGGGTGTTAGCCAAAAACATTCAGTACTTC,CASSLRSGTGVLAKNIQYF
TRBJ1-4,NA,NA,TRBV18,TGTGCCAGCTCACCGGTTCTATCCCTTAATGAAAAACTGTTTTTT,CASSPVLSLNEKLFF
TRBJ2-2,once,NA,TRBV9,TGTGCCAGCAGTCGGACAGTATCGAACACCGGGGAGCTGTTTTTT,CASSRTVSNTGELFF
TRBJ1-1,once,NA,TRBV5-4,TGTGCCAGCAGCTTAGGGGGACGCATGAACACTGAAGCTTTCTTT,CASSLGGRMNTEAFF
TRBJ2-2,NA,NA,TRBV6-5,TGTGCCAGCAGCCTCTCCGGAACCGGGGAGCTGTTTTTT,CASSLSGTGELFF
TRBJ1-2,few,NA,TRBV28,TGTGCCACTACCGACGGGGATAACTATGGCTACACCTTC,CATTDGDNYGYTF
TRBJ1-2,once,NA,TRBV7-9,TGTGCCAGCAGCTTCCTGACAGGAACTAGTGGCTACACCTTC,CASSFLTGTSGYTF
TRBJ1-6,NA,TRBD1,TRBV7-2,TGTGCCAGCAGCCCGAAAACAGGGGCTTATAATTCACCCCTCCACTTT,CASSPKTGAYNSPLHF
TRBJ1-2,NA,TRBD1,TRBV5-1,TGCGCCAGCGACCCAGGGGGCGCGAACTATGGCTACACCTTC,CASDPGGANYGYTF
TRBJ1-6,NA,TRBD1,TRBV7-3,TGTGCCAGCAGCTTATCGGGACAGGCTAATAATTCACCCCTCCACTTT,CASSLSGQANNSPLHF
TRBJ2-5,few,NA,TRBV7-9,TGTGCCAGCAGCTTACCTATTCAGGGAACCGAGACCCAGTACTTC,CASSLPIQGTETQYF
TRBJ2-2,once,NA,TRBV4-2,TGTGCCAGCAGCCAAGACTGGAACACCGGGGAGCTGTTTTTT,CASSQDWNTGELFF
TRBJ1-2,once,NA,TRBV11-2,TGTGCCAGCAGCCCGCTGACCGGTGGCTACACCTTC,CASSPLTGGYTF
TRBJ1-1,NA,TRBD1,TRBV6-5,TGTGCCAGCAGCCCAGACAGGGGAGACACTGAAGCTTTCTTT,CASSPDRGDTEAFF
TRBJ2-5,NA,TRBD1,TRBV4-1,TGCGCCAGCAGCCAACCGGGACAGTTCCAAGAGACCCAGTACTTC,CASSQPGQFQETQYF
TRBJ2-7,NA,NA,TRBV4-3,TGCGCCAGCAGCCAAGATCCCCAGGTGCCTAGGCAGTACTTC,CASSQDPQVPRQYF
TRBJ1-5,NA,NA,TRBV19,TGTGCCAGTAGTATTCCGGAAGGCAATCAGCCCCAGCATTTT,CASSIPEGNQPQHF
TRBJ2-5,NA,NA,TRBV5-1,TGCGCCAGCACACCGGGACAACAAGAGACCCAGTACTTC,CASTPGQQETQYF
TRBJ1-5,NA,NA,TRBV5-8,TGTGCCAGCAGCTACGATCCCGGGACAAACAATCAGCCCCAGCATTTT,CASSYDPGTNNQPQHF
TRBJ1-1,NA,NA,TRBV7-9,TGTGCCAGCAGCATTGACAGTGAAGCTTTCTTT,CASSIDSEAFF
TRBJ2-1,NA,TRBD1,TRBV7-2,TGTGCCAGCAGCCCACTCGGGACAGTATACAATGAGCAGTTCTTC,CASSPLGTVYNEQFF
TRBJ1-5,NA,NA,TRBV7-2,TGTGCCAGCAGCCTAGCGTGGTTAGGGCAGCCCCAGCATTTT,CASSLAWLGQPQHF